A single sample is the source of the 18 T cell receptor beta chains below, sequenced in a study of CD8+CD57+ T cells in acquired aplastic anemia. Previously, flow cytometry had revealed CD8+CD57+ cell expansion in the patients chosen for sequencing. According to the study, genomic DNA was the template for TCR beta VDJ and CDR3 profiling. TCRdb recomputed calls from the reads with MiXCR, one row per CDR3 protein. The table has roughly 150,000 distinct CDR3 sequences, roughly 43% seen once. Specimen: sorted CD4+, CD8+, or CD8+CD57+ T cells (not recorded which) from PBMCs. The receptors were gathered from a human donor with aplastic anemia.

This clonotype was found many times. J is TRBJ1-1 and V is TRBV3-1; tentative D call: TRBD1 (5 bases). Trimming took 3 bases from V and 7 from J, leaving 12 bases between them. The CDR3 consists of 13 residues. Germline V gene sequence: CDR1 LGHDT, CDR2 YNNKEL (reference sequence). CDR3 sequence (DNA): TGTGCCAGCAGCCAGGGCCGAAGGGGTGAAGCTTTCTTT. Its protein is CASSQGRRGEAFF.

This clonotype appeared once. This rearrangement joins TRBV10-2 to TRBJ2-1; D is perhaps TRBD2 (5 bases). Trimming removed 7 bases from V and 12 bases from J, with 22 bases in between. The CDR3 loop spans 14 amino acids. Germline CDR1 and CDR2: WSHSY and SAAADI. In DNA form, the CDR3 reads TGCGCCAGCACCACTAGGTCCGCTAACGAAGGGCAGTTCTTC. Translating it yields CASTTRSANEGQFF.

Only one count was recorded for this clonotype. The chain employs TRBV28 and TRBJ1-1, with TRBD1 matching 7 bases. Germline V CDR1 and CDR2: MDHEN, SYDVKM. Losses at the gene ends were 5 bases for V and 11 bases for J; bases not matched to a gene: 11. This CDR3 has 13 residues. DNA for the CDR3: TGTGCCAGCAGTATCCTACCCGGGACAGATGCTTTCTTT. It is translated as CASSILPGTDAFF.

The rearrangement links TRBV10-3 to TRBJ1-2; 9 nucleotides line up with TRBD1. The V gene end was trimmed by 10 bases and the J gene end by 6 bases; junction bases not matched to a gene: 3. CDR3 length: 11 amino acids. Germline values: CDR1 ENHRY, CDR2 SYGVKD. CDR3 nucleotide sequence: TGTGCCACCCGGGACAGGGATGGCTACACCTTC. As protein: CATRDRDGYTF.

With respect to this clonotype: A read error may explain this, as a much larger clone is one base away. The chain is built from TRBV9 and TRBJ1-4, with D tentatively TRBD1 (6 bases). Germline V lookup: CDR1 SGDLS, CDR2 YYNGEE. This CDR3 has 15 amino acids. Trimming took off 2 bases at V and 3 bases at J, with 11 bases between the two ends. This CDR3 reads CASSVTGSANEKLFF. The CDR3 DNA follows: TGTGCCAGCAGCGTCACAGGGTCGGCTAATGAAAAACTGTTTTTT.

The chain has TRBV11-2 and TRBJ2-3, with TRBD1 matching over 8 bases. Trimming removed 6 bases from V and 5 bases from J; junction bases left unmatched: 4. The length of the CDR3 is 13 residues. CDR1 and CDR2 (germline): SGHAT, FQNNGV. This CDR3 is CASRRQGLDTQYF. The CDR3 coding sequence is TGTGCCAGCAGGAGACAGGGGCTAGATACGCAGTATTTT.

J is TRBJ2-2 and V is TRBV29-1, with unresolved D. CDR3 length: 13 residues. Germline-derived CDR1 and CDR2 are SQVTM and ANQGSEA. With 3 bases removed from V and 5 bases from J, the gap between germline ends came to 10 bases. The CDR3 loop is CSVDGPRTGELFF. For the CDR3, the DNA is TGCAGCGTTGATGGTCCGAGGACCGGGGAGCTGTTTTTT.

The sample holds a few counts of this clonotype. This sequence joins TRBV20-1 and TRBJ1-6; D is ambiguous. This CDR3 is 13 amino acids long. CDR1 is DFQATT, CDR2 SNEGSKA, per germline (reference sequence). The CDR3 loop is CRKVTVPNSPLHF. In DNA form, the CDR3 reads TGCAGGAAGGTGACGGTCCCTAATTCACCCCTCCACTTT.

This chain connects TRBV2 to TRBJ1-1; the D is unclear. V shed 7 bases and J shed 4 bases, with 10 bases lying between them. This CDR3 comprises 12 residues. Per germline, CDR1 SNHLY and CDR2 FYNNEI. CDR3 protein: CASKDLSTEAFF. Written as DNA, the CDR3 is TGTGCCAGCAAGGATCTAAGCACTGAAGCTTTCTTT.

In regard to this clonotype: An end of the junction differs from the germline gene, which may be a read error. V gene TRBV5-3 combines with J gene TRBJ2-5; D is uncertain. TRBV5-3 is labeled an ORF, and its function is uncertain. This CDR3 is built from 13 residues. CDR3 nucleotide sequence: TGTGCCAGCAGCTTGAGCAGACTAGAGACCCAGTACTTC. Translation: CASSLSRLETQYF.

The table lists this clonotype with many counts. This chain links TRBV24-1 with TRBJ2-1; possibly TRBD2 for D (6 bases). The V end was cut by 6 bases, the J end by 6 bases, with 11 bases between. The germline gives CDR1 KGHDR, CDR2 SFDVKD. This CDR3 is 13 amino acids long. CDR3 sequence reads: CATSNLGGNEQFF. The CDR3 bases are TGTGCCACCAGTAATCTGGGAGGCAATGAGCAGTTCTTC.

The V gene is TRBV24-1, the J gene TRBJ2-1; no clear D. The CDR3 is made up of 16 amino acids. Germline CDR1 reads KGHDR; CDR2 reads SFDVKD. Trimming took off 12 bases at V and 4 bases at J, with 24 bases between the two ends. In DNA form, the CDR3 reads TGTGCCCCAAATACTTCACGGCTTATCCATTACAATGAGCAGTTCTTC. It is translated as CAPNTSRLIHYNEQFF.

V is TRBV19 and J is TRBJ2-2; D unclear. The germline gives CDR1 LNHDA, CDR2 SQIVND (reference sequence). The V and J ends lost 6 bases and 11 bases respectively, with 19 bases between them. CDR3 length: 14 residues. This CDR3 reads CASRPTGFWSELFF. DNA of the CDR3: TGTGCCAGTAGACCGACTGGGTTTTGGAGTGAGCTGTTTTTT.

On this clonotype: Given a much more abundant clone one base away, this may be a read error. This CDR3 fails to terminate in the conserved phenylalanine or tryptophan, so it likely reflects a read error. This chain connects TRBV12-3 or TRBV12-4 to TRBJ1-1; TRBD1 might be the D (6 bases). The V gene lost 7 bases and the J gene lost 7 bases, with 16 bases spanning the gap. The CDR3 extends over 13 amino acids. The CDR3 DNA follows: TGTGCCAGCACCCCACAGGGTTGGGGTGAAGCTTTCCTT. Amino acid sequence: CASTPQGWGEAFL.

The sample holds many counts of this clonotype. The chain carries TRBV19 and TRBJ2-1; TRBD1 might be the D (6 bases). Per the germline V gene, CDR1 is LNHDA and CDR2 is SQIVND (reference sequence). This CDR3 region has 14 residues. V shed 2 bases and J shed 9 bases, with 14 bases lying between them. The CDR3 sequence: CASSISGHGFEQFF. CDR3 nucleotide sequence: TGTGCCAGTAGTATATCGGGACACGGCTTTGAGCAGTTCTTC.

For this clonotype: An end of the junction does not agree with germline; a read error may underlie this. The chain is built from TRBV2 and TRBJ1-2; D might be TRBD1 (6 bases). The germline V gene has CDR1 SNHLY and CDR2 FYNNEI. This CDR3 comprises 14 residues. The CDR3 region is CASRGHPPGHGYTF. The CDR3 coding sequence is TGTGCCAGCAGGGGACATCCCCCCGGCCATGGCTACACCTTT. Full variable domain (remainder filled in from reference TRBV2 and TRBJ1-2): EPEVTQTPSHQVTQMGQEVILRCVPISNHLYFYWYRQILGQKVEFLVSFYNNEISEKSEIFDDQFSVERPDGSNFTLKIRSTKLEDSAMYFCASRGHPPGHGYTFGSGTRLTVV.

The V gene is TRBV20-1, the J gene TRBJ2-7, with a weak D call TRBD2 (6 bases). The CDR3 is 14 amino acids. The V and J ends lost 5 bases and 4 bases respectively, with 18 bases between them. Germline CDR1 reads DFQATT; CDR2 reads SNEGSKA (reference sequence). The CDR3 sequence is CSAGPLGEAYEQYF. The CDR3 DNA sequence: TGCAGTGCTGGACCGTTGGGGGAGGCTTACGAGCAGTACTTC.

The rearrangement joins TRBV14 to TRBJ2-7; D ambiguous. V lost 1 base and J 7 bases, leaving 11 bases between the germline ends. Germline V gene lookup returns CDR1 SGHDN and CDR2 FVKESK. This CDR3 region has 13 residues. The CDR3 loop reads CASSQGSGGEQYF. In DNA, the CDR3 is TGTGCCAGCAGCCAAGGGTCGGGTGGTGAGCAGTACTTC.